The clone carrying this TCR beta chain has only a few counts. Its specificity is not known. The sample belongs to a study of response to subunit inactivated influenza vaccine. Study-wide results and caveats: Each seasonal influenza vaccination, the authors suggested, recruits few new T cells.

A single record per CDR3 protein comes from TCRdb applying MiXCR to the RT-PCR reads. The table lists 500,000 to 600,000 distinct CDR3 sequences, 14% of them singletons, with around 10% in the top ten. This sample comprised PBMCs from blood, obtained 11 to 12 days after vaccination. The TCR comes from a man aged 45-65 years who received an inactivated influenza vaccine.

CDR3 protein: CASTWRGPRETQYF. CDR3 DNA sequence: TGTGCCAGCACCTGGCGGGGGCCCCGAGAGACCCAGTACTTC. The chain has TRBV2 and TRBJ2-5, with D possibly being TRBD2 (7 bases). Germline V gene sequence: CDR1 SNHLY, CDR2 FYNNEI. The CDR3 extends over 14 amino acids. With 7 bases removed from V and 4 bases from J, the gap between germline ends came to 16 bases. Looking up the rest from reference TRBV2 and TRBJ2-5 gives the full variable domain: EPEVTQTPSHQVTQMGQEVILRCVPISNHLYFYWYRQILGQKVEFLVSFYNNEISEKSEIFDDQFSVERPDGSNFTLKIRSTKLEDSAMYFCASTWRGPRETQYFGPGTRLLVL.